What follows are 30 T cell receptor beta chains derived from one specimen sequenced in a study of T-cell memory formation after mild COVID-19. TCRdb used MiXCR to reprocess the 5' RACE reads, holding one entry per CDR3 protein. The table has approximately 200,000 distinct CDR3 sequences, approximately 16% seen once. Sequenced input: PBMCs or a T cell subset sorted from them (not recorded which). These receptors came from an adult woman who had mild COVID-19 (a few samples of this study predate the infection). Cell type and time point are not known.

The chain combines TRBV5-1 with TRBJ2-2; D uncertain. V lost 7 bases to trimming and J lost 6 bases, with 7 bases between them. The CDR3 runs 11 residues. From germline, CDR1 is SGHRS and CDR2 YFSETQ. The CDR3 DNA sequence: TGCGCCAGCTCCGGACCCGGGGAGCTGTTTTTT. It is translated as CASSGPGELFF. Together with reference TRBV5-1 and TRBJ2-2, the CDR3 gives the full variable domain: KAGVTQTPRYLIKTRGQQVTLSCSPISGHRSVSWYQQTPGQGLQFLFEYFSETQRNKGNFPGRFSGRQFSNSRSEMNVSTLELGDSALYLCASSGPGELFFGEGSRLTVL.

The table lists this clonotype with a few counts. The gene calls are TRBV20-1 and TRBJ1-2; D possibly corresponds to TRBD1 (5 bases). V lost 2 bases and J lost 2, with 15 bases in between. Germline CDR1 and CDR2: DFQATT and SNEGSKA (reference sequence). The CDR3 totals 15 residues. This CDR3 reads CSARPGGESNYGYTF. For the CDR3, the DNA is TGCAGTGCTAGACCCGGAGGGGAGAGCAACTATGGCTACACCTTC.

This clonotype was detected many times. The rearrangement joins TRBV6-1 to TRBJ2-5; D may match TRBD1 or TRBD2 (6 bases each). The germline V and J ends were trimmed by 6 bases and 2 bases, with 13 bases remaining between them. CDR3 length: 14 amino acids. The germline V gene has CDR1 MNHNS and CDR2 SASEGT. DNA of the CDR3: TGTGCCAGCAGGAAGGGGGGCCAGCAAGAGACCCAGTACTTC. Protein: CASRKGGQQETQYF.

As regards this clonotype: Because the CDR3's place on the DNA is in doubt, the DNA is left out and the CDR3 is given as listed by TCRdb. This chain connects TRBV12-3 or TRBV12-4 to TRBJ1-2. The CDR3 comprises 12 residues, both ends counted. The CDR3 region is CASSTTWAMGTF.

V is TRBV12-3 or TRBV12-4 and J is TRBJ1-1; D unresolved. The CDR3 consists of 13 residues. The V end was cut by 6 bases, the J end by 7 bases, with 15 bases between. The CDR3 DNA sequence: TGTGCCAGCAGAATAGGTCGGCAGGATGAAGCTTTCTTT. Amino acids: CASRIGRQDEAFF.

The rearrangement links TRBV12-3 or TRBV12-4 to TRBJ2-1; D might be TRBD1 (6 bases). The CDR3 consists of 14 residues. V dropped 5 bases and J dropped 2 bases, with 10 bases sitting between them. CDR3 DNA sequence: TGTGCCAGCAGTCCAGGGGCCACCTACAATGAGCAGTTCTTC. Encoded protein: CASSPGATYNEQFF.

This chain uses TRBV24-1 with TRBJ2-7; D remains unclear. Germline values: CDR1 KGHDR, CDR2 SFDVKD. V lost 3 bases and J 3 bases, leaving 11 bases between the germline ends. The CDR3 is 14 amino acids. CDR3 nucleotides: TGTGCCACCAGTGATCGGACCTCTTACTACGAGCAGTACTTC. Protein product: CATSDRTSYYEQYF.

This clonotype was detected a few times. As DNA, the CDR3 is TGTGCCACCAGTGCTACAGGGAGCACCATATATTTT. Amino acids: CATSATGSTIYF. The chain joins TRBV24-1 to TRBJ1-3; D is possibly TRBD1 (6 bases). The V gene lost 5 bases and the J gene lost 9 bases, with 10 bases spanning the gap. Looked up from germline, CDR1 is KGHDR and CDR2 is SFDVKD. This CDR3 is built from 12 residues.

This clonotype was seen only a few times. The chain uses TRBV4-3 and TRBJ2-3; D may be TRBD2 (6 bases). Trimming took off 4 bases at V and 0 bases at J, with 11 bases between the two ends. From germline, CDR1 is LGHNA and CDR2 YSLEER. The CDR3 consists of 15 residues. CDR3 loop: CASSRGSGSTDTQYF. In DNA, the CDR3 is TGCGCCAGCAGCCGGGGTAGCGGCAGCACAGATACGCAGTATTTT.

J is TRBJ1-3 and V is TRBV5-1; TRBD1 aligns across 9 bases. The CDR3 totals 16 residues. Germline CDR1 reads SGHRS; CDR2 reads YFSETQ. V lost 4 bases to trimming and J lost 0 bases; unmatched junction nucleotides: 5. In nucleotides, the CDR3 is TGCGCCAGCAGCCCCGGGACAGGGTTCTCTGGAAACACCATATATTTT. This translates into CASSPGTGFSGNTIYF.

CDR3 amino acids: CASSQGQLQETQYF. The CDR3 bases are TGTGCCAGCAGTCAGGGACAGCTACAAGAGACCCAGTACTTC. V usage is TRBV12-3 or TRBV12-4 and J usage is TRBJ2-5; 7 bases agree with TRBD1. V shed 5 bases and J 2 bases; nucleotides not matched to a gene: 5. The CDR3 extends over 14 amino acids.

Written as DNA, the CDR3 is TGCGCCAGCAAGCGACCGGGACTAGACTACAATGAGCAGTTCTTC. Amino acid sequence: CASKRPGLDYNEQFF. The genes are TRBV5-1 and TRBJ2-1; 8 nucleotides match TRBD2. CDR1 SGHRS and CDR2 YFSETQ come from the germline V gene. V shed 6 bases and J 3 bases; nucleotides not matched to a gene: 8. The CDR3 has 15 amino acids.

About this clonotype: One junction end does not reproduce the germline sequence, and a read error may be involved. This chain connects TRBV3-1 to TRBJ2-7, with 9 bases lining up with TRBD1. The germline V gene encodes CDR1 LGHDT and CDR2 YNNKEL (reference sequence). This CDR3 region has 13 residues. The CDR3 DNA reads as TGCCCGACAGGGGGACCGGATTCCTACGAGCAGTACTTC. It specifies CPTGGPDSYEQYF.

This clonotype occurred a few times. The V and J genes are TRBV30 and TRBJ2-3; 8 nucleotides line up with TRBD1. The trim removed 0 bases at V and 6 bases at J, leaving 11 bases unmatched. This CDR3 is 16 amino acids long. Germline V CDR1 and CDR2: GTSNPN, SVGIG (reference sequence). CDR3 in amino acids: CAWSVLHGQGVDTQYF. DNA for the CDR3: TGTGCCTGGAGTGTACTTCATGGACAGGGTGTGGATACGCAGTATTTT. The variable domain in full, completed from reference TRBV30 and TRBJ2-3, reads SQTIHQWPATLVQPVGSPLSLECTVEGTSNPNLYWYRQAAGRGLQLLFYSVGIGQISSEVPQNLSASRPQDRQFILSSKKLLLSDSGFYLCAWSVLHGQGVDTQYFGPGTRLTVL.

The chain has TRBV7-9 and TRBJ2-1, with D possibly being TRBD1 or TRBD2 (7 bases each). The CDR3 contains 14 residues. Germline assignment: CDR1 SEHNR and CDR2 FQNEAQ (reference sequence). The V end lost 5 bases, the J end lost 4 bases, and 12 bases lay between the germline ends. This CDR3 is CASSRRGGYNEQFF. In DNA form, the CDR3 reads TGTGCCAGCAGCCGCAGGGGGGGATACAATGAGCAGTTCTTC. Complete variable domain (other parts from reference TRBV7-9 and TRBJ2-1): DTGVSQNPRHKITKRGQNVTFRCDPISEHNRLYWYRQTLGQGPEFLTYFQNEAQLEKSRLLSDRFSAERPKGSFSTLEIQRTEQGDSAMYLCASSRRGGYNEQFFGPGTRLTVL.

V and J are TRBV7-9 and TRBJ2-4; D might be TRBD1 (5 bases). Germline V CDR1 and CDR2: SEHNR, FQNEAQ (reference sequence). Trimming took 5 bases from V and 1 from J, leaving 9 bases between them. This CDR3 region has 14 residues. For the CDR3, the DNA is TGTGCCAGCAGCCCTAAGGGGGCCAAAAACATTCAGTACTTC. It codes for CASSPKGAKNIQYF.

This chain uses TRBV7-3 with TRBJ2-3, with D possibly being TRBD1 (6 bases). Looked up from germline, CDR1 is SGHTA and CDR2 is FQGTGA. CDR3 size: 13 residues. With 5 bases removed from V and 6 bases from J, the gap between germline ends came to 12 bases. The CDR3 loop reads CASSTSGVDTQYF. CDR3 nucleotides: TGTGCCAGCAGCACCTCAGGGGTGGATACGCAGTATTTT.

The chain employs TRBV12-3 or TRBV12-4 and TRBJ1-2; no reliable D call. The CDR3 runs 15 residues. Trimming took 2 bases from V and 2 from J, leaving 12 bases between them. The CDR3 sequence: CASSLRTDSNYGYTF. CDR3 nucleotide sequence: TGTGCCAGCAGTTTAAGAACGGATTCAAACTATGGCTACACCTTC.

There are a few counts of this clonotype. The genes are TRBV7-9 and TRBJ2-1, with D possibly matching TRBD2 (5 bases). Germline values: CDR1 SEHNR, CDR2 FQNEAQ (reference sequence). CDR3 length: 16 residues. Trimming removed 4 bases from V and 8 bases from J, with 21 bases in between. The CDR3 DNA sequence: TGTGCCAGCAGCTCTTATGTGGTCGGGGAATTCCATGAGCAGTTCTTC. Its translation: CASSSYVVGEFHEQFF. Full variable domain (outside the CDR3, taken from reference TRBV7-9 and TRBJ2-1): DTGVSQNPRHKITKRGQNVTFRCDPISEHNRLYWYRQTLGQGPEFLTYFQNEAQLEKSRLLSDRFSAERPKGSFSTLEIQRTEQGDSAMYLCASSSYVVGEFHEQFFGPGTRLTVL.

The table lists this clonotype with a few counts. CDR3 region: CASSPEVGGGHEQYF. The CDR3 region has the DNA TGTGCCAGCAGCCCGGAAGTCGGGGGAGGGCACGAGCAGTACTTC. The chain combines TRBV7-2 with TRBJ2-7; 7 bases match TRBD2. V lost 5 bases, J lost 5 bases, and 12 bases stayed unmatched. This CDR3 comprises 15 residues. CDR1 is SGHTA and CDR2 is FQGNSA in the germline V gene.

This chain joins TRBV24-1 and TRBJ2-6; TRBD1 aligns across 7 bases. CDR3 length equals 17 residues. Per the germline V gene, CDR1 is KGHDR and CDR2 is SFDVKD. V lost 3 bases to trimming and J lost 1 base; unmatched junction nucleotides: 5. In DNA form, the CDR3 reads TGTGCCACCAGTGATCCTCGGACAGGTTCTGGGGCCAACGTCCTGACTTTC. It specifies CATSDPRTGSGANVLTF.

This clonotype was detected a few times. The chain has TRBV2 and TRBJ2-3; TRBD2 matches 8 bases. Germline V gene sequence: CDR1 SNHLY, CDR2 FYNNEI. V shed 1 base and J 3 bases; nucleotides not matched to a gene: 3. The CDR3 is 15 amino acids. Here the CDR3 reads CASSEVLAGTDTQYF. The CDR3 DNA follows: TGTGCCAGCAGTGAAGTTTTAGCGGGGACAGATACGCAGTATTTT. Supplemented by reference TRBV2 and TRBJ2-3, the full variable domain reads EPEVTQTPSHQVTQMGQEVILRCVPISNHLYFYWYRQILGQKVEFLVSFYNNEISEKSEIFDDQFSVERPDGSNFTLKIRSTKLEDSAMYFCASSEVLAGTDTQYFGPGTRLTVL.

V usage is TRBV18 and J usage is TRBJ1-2; 7 bases match TRBD1. Looked up from germline, CDR1 is KGHSH and CDR2 is LQKENI. This CDR3 is 17 amino acids long. J lost 0 bases, V lost 3 bases, and 10 bases had no gene match. CDR3 loop: CASSPSIGQAPNYGYTF. The CDR3 DNA follows: TGTGCCAGCTCACCTAGCATTGGACAGGCCCCTAACTATGGCTACACCTTC.

J is TRBJ2-7 and V is TRBV6-5; either TRBD1 or TRBD2 may supply D (6 bases each). Germline CDR1 is MNHEY and CDR2 is SVGAGI. CDR3 size: 14 residues. The ends were cut back, 4 bases at V and 2 bases at J, with 12 bases in the middle. This chain's CDR3 is CASSFGGGTYEQYF. The DNA of the CDR3 is TGTGCCAGCAGTTTCGGAGGGGGGACCTACGAGCAGTACTTC.

There are a few counts of this clonotype. Sequence at one end of the junction differs from germline and may be a read error. The genes are TRBV20-1 and TRBJ2-7; TRBD1 matches 7 bases. Germline V gives CDR1 DFQATT, CDR2 SNEGSKA (reference sequence). This CDR3 spans 14 amino acids. The CDR3 bases are TGCAGTGCTAGAGTATTCGGCGACAGGGCCCACCAGGCCTTC. As protein: CSARVFGDRAHQAF.

The chain couples TRBV29-1 to TRBJ2-3; no definite D call. This CDR3 contains 14 residues. Trimming stripped 4 bases from V and 2 bases from J, with 13 bases between. CDR1 and CDR2 from the germline V gene are SQVTM and ANQGSEA. The DNA of the CDR3 is TGCAGCGTTGTGGAGCTTCTAGTCACAGATACGCAGTATTTT. Encoded protein: CSVVELLVTDTQYF.

This clonotype showed up many times. The V call is TRBV5-1, the J call TRBJ2-5, with TRBD1 identical over 7 bases. V gave up 6 bases and J gave up 2 bases; unmatched junction bases: 10. The CDR3 runs 15 residues. The germline CDR1 and CDR2 sequences are SGHRS and YFSETQ. Here the CDR3 reads CASTLQQGYQETQYF. The CDR3 DNA follows: TGCGCCAGCACCCTACAACAGGGGTATCAAGAGACCCAGTACTTC.

This clonotype was seen more than once but under ten times. The gene calls are TRBV10-3 and TRBJ2-1; a weak D match, TRBD2 (5 bases). V was clipped by 2 bases and J by 9 bases, with 14 bases between them. The CDR3 length is 14 residues. Germline V CDR1 and CDR2: ENHRY, SYGVKD. This CDR3 is CAISERREEGEQFF. In DNA form, the CDR3 reads TGTGCCATCAGTGAGAGACGGGAAGAGGGTGAGCAGTTCTTC.

Of note for this clonotype: A read error may produce the germline difference seen at one junction end. The gene calls are TRBV11-3 and TRBJ2-1; D gene uncertain. The CDR3 spans 14 residues. The germline V gene has CDR1 SGHNT and CDR2 YENEEA. The CDR3 loop is CASSLDVWVNGQFF. The DNA of the CDR3 is TGTGCCAGCAGCTTAGATGTGTGGGTCAATGGGCAGTTCTTC. Full variable domain (missing parts from reference TRBV11-3 and TRBJ2-1): EAGVVQSPRYKIIEKKQPVAFWCNPISGHNTLYWYLQNLGQGPELLIRYENEEAVDDSQLPKDRFSAERLKGVDSTLKIQPAELGDSAVYLCASSLDVWVNGQFFGPGTRLTVL.

The V and J genes are TRBV5-8 and TRBJ1-2; D remains unclear. CDR3 size: 13 residues. CDR1 is SGHTS and CDR2 is YDEGEE in the germline V gene. V lost 0 bases and J lost 6, with 9 bases in between. CDR3 sequence: CASSLVGGDGYTF. DNA for the CDR3: TGTGCCAGCAGCTTGGTAGGAGGAGATGGCTACACCTTC.